Shown below are 24 T cell receptor beta chains from a single sample sequenced in a study of technical replicates of blood from several donors. Using immunoSEQ multiplex PCR, the repertoire was profiled, and TCRdb retains in-frame clones only, with some absent. The table records 100,000 or so clones, 95% of them present only once. Material: T cells isolated from PBMCs. The source is a human donor in good health.

The gene calls are TRBV18 and TRBJ2-1, with TRBD2 matching over 11 bases. With V trimmed by 0 bases and J by 11 bases, 12 bases remained unmatched. CDR3 length: 17 residues. Germline V lookup: CDR1 KGHSH, CDR2 LQKENI. The chain's CDR3 is CASSPPVLAGDRLKQFF. DNA of the CDR3: TGTGCCAGCTCACCACCAGTACTAGCGGGAGATCGTCTAAAGCAGTTCTTC.

The V gene is TRBV30, the J gene TRBJ1-1; no definite D call. Germline-derived CDR1 and CDR2 are GTSNPN and SVGIG (reference sequence). V was trimmed by 0 bases and J by 1 base, leaving 9 bases between them. The length of the CDR3 is 14 residues. The CDR3 here is CAWSVWPSNTEAFF. DNA of the CDR3: TGTGCCTGGAGTGTCTGGCCGTCGAACACTGAAGCTTTCTTT.

The chain employs TRBV6-5 and TRBJ1-1; 7 nucleotides agree with TRBD1. Germline V gene lookup returns CDR1 MNHEY and CDR2 SVGAGI. This CDR3 contains 14 residues. Trimming removed 5 bases from V and 2 bases from J; junction bases left unmatched: 5. CDR3 bases: TGTGCCAGCAGTGTCGGGACAGTTAACACTGAAGCTTTCTTT. Encoded protein: CASSVGTVNTEAFF.

This chain connects TRBV7-9 to TRBJ1-1; D gene ambiguous. Deletions cut 3 bases from V and 1 base from J, with 3 bases between. CDR1 and CDR2 from the germline V gene are SEHNR and FQNEAQ (reference sequence). The CDR3 has 12 residues. For the CDR3, the DNA is TGTGCCAGCAGCTTCTCGAACACTGAAGCTTTCTTT. This encodes CASSFSNTEAFF.

CDR3 bases: TGCGCCAGCAGCCAAGAATACGGGAGGACCTTTTGGGAGCAGTACTTC. Translating gives CASSQEYGRTFWEQYF. The rearrangement links TRBV4-1 to TRBJ2-7; 7 nucleotides agree with TRBD2. CDR3 size: 16 residues. The J segment lost 7 bases and the V segment lost 0 bases, leaving 12 bases of the junction unmatched. Looked up from germline, CDR1 is MGHRA and CDR2 is YSYEKL.

V usage is TRBV27 and J usage is TRBJ1-1, with TRBD1 matching 7 bases. The germline V gene encodes CDR1 MNHEY and CDR2 SMNVEV (reference sequence). The CDR3 consists of 13 residues. The V and J ends lost 8 bases and 1 base, in that order; junction bases with no gene match: 4. CDR3 loop: CASVGQPNTEAFF. The CDR3 DNA sequence: TGTGCCAGCGTGGGACAGCCGAACACTGAAGCTTTCTTT.

The chain is built from TRBV6-6 and TRBJ2-1; 11 positions agree with TRBD1. This CDR3 has 15 residues. V was clipped by 5 bases and J by 5 bases; unmatched bases: 5. CDR1 and CDR2 (germline): MNHNY, SVGAGI (reference sequence). The CDR3 coding sequence is TGTGCCAGCAGTGATGGGACAGGGGGGCACAATGAGCAGTTCTTC. Amino acids: CASSDGTGGHNEQFF.

This clone came up a few times. The chain uses TRBV18 and TRBJ1-5, with a weak D call TRBD1 (6 bases). The CDR3 sequence is 17 residues long. CDR1 and CDR2 from the germline V gene are KGHSH and LQKENI. Deletions cut 0 bases from V and 3 bases from J, with 15 bases between. In DNA, the CDR3 is TGTGCCAGCTCACCACCGAATAGGGGGTCGGTCAATCAGCCCCAGCATTTT. Protein sequence: CASSPPNRGSVNQPQHF.

This clone is a singleton in its sample. V gene TRBV9 combines with J gene TRBJ1-2, with 7 positions matching TRBD1. After removal of 2 bases from V and 2 bases from J, the junction contained 3 bases not matched to a gene. CDR3 size: 14 residues. Germline CDR1 is SGDLS and CDR2 is YYNGEE. The CDR3 sequence: CASSVTGQNYGYTF. The CDR3 coding sequence is TGTGCCAGCAGCGTGACAGGGCAGAACTATGGCTACACCTTC.

The chain employs TRBV11-3 and TRBJ2-3; no clear D gene. CDR1 and CDR2 from the germline V gene are SGHNT and YENEEA. The CDR3 contains 13 residues. Trimming removed 5 bases from V and 0 bases from J, with 6 bases in between. The CDR3 is CASSPESTDTQYF. CDR3 coding DNA: TGTGCCAGCAGCCCCGAGAGCACAGATACGCAGTATTTT.

The chain couples TRBV7-9 to TRBJ2-7; D perhaps matches TRBD2 (7 bases). Germline CDR1 is SEHNR and CDR2 is FQNEAQ (reference sequence). CDR3 size: 13 residues. Trimming shortened V by 8 bases and J by 3 bases, and 14 bases separated the two germline ends. Here the CDR3 DNA reads TGTGCCAGCGAGGGGGGGGTCAACTACGAGCAGTACTTC. Its translation: CASEGGVNYEQYF.

J is TRBJ2-5 and V is TRBV5-1; D gene ambiguous. The CDR3 runs 16 residues. Germline CDR1 reads SGHRS; CDR2 reads YFSETQ. V gave up 4 bases and J gave up 8 bases, with 24 bases separating them. The CDR3 nucleotides read TGCGCCAGCAGCACTGAGATTCCCCCCGCGGTTCGAACCCAGTACTTC. Residues: CASSTEIPPAVRTQYF.

V gene TRBV7-2 combines with J gene TRBJ2-7; unclear D gene. This CDR3 region has 12 residues. V was pared by 1 base and J by 7 bases, with 8 bases between. Germline V gene sequence: CDR1 SGHTA, CDR2 FQGNSA. The CDR3 sequence: CASSLVNREQYF. As DNA, the CDR3 is TGTGCCAGCAGCTTAGTTAACCGGGAGCAGTACTTC.

This chain uses TRBV5-6 with TRBJ1-1; no firm D call. V dropped 1 base and J dropped 3 bases, with 13 bases sitting between them. The CDR3 has 15 residues. Germline V gives CDR1 SGHDT, CDR2 YYEEEE. The CDR3 coding sequence is TGTGCCAGCAGCTTGAGAGGGAGAGGAGACACTGAAGCTTTCTTT. Translation: CASSLRGRGDTEAFF. Drawing the rest from reference TRBV5-6 and TRBJ1-1, the complete variable domain is DAGVTQSPTHLIKTRGQQVTLRCSPKSGHDTVSWYQQALGQGPQFIFQYYEEEERQRGNFPDRFSGHQFPNYSSELNVNALLLGDSALYLCASSLRGRGDTEAFFGQGTRLTVV.

The V gene is TRBV6-1, the J gene TRBJ1-3; possible D gene TRBD1, 6 bases. The CDR3 runs 15 residues. V shed 3 bases and J shed 4 bases, with 13 bases lying between them. The germline CDR1 and CDR2 sequences are MNHNS and SASEGT. The CDR3 sequence: CASSERQVSGNTIYF. In DNA, the CDR3 is TGTGCCAGCAGTGAGAGACAGGTGTCAGGAAACACCATATATTTT.

This clone was seen only once. V is TRBV6-1 and J is TRBJ2-7; 12 bases are shared with TRBD2. The CDR3 loop spans 13 amino acids. Losses at the gene ends were 7 bases for V and 3 bases for J; bases not matched to a gene: 1. Per the germline V gene, CDR1 is MNHNS and CDR2 is SASEGT. The CDR3 DNA reads TGTGCCAGCAAGGGACTAGCGGGCTACGAGCAGTACTTC. Translating it yields CASKGLAGYEQYF.

V usage is TRBV6-6 and J usage is TRBJ2-5; D gene ambiguous. Germline-derived CDR1 and CDR2 are MNHNY and SVGAGI (reference sequence). The CDR3 is made up of 14 amino acids. The germline V and J ends were trimmed by 7 bases and 4 bases, with 16 bases remaining between them. CDR3 bases: TGTGCCAGCATCGTCACGGTTTCCCGAGAGACCCAGTACTTC. Residues: CASIVTVSRETQYF.

The chain is built from TRBV29-1 and TRBJ1-2; 7 bases line up with TRBD1. The CDR3 totals 13 residues. The V gene's germline CDR1 is SQVTM and CDR2 ANQGSEA. The V gene end was trimmed by 5 bases and the J gene end by 3 bases; junction bases not matched to a gene: 6. CDR3 coding DNA: TGCAGCGTTTCAGGGGGAAAGGACTATGGCTACACCTTC. Its protein is CSVSGGKDYGYTF. Full variable domain (outside the CDR3, taken from reference TRBV29-1 and TRBJ1-2): SAVISQKPSRDICQRGTSLTIQCQVDSQVTMMFWYRQQPGQSLTLIATANQGSEATYESGFVIDKFPISRPNLTFSTLTVSNMSPEDSSIYLCSVSGGKDYGYTFGSGTRLTVV.

The V and J genes are TRBV28 and TRBJ2-7; D is unclear. The germline V and J ends were trimmed by 10 bases and 3 bases, with 22 bases remaining between them. The CDR3 sequence is 15 residues long. CDR1 and CDR2 (germline): MDHEN, SYDVKM. CDR3 region: CATTLVSQAFYEQYF. In DNA form, the CDR3 reads TGTGCCACCACCTTAGTGAGCCAAGCTTTCTACGAGCAGTACTTC.

The CDR3 sequence is CASSSGRFGNEQFF. The DNA of the CDR3 is TGTGCCAGCTCTAGCGGGAGATTCGGCAATGAGCAGTTCTTC. The chain carries TRBV18 and TRBJ2-1, with TRBD2 matching over 9 bases. V lost 6 bases and J lost 6; bases outside the gene matches: 6. This CDR3 has 14 residues. Germline CDR1 is KGHSH and CDR2 is LQKENI.

This clone appeared once. The chain combines TRBV2 with TRBJ2-4; 9 positions match TRBD2. CDR3 length: 16 residues. The V gene's germline CDR1 is SNHLY and CDR2 FYNNEI. Trimming at V came to 4 bases and at J to 3 bases, leaving 7 bases not matched to a gene. CDR3 coding DNA: TGTGCCAGCAGTGGGCTAGCGGGATTGGTCAAAAACATTCAGTACTTC. Translated, it gives CASSGLAGLVKNIQYF.

The chain carries TRBV10-3 and TRBJ2-1, with 9 bases aligning to TRBD2. This CDR3 region has 15 residues. Germline V gene data show CDR1 as ENHRY and CDR2 as SYGVKD. With 3 bases clipped from V and 8 bases from J, the junction kept 8 bases outside the gene matches. The CDR3 region has the DNA TGTGCCATCAGTGATGGGGCGGGGGGGCACTATGAGCAGTTCTTC. Translated: CAISDGAGGHYEQFF.

V gene TRBV21-1 combines with J gene TRBJ2-5; the table's D gene call, TRBD2, was not cross checked with the DNA. TRBV21-1 is listed as a pseudogene. This CDR3 spans 10 amino acids. The CDR3 DNA is TGTGCCAGCACCCTTCAGACCCAGTACTTC. It yields the protein CASTLQTQYF.

This clone was seen just once. The genes are TRBV28 and TRBJ1-2, with TRBD1 identical over 8 bases. Germline CDR1 MDHEN, CDR2 SYDVKM. The CDR3 extends over 17 amino acids. The V segment lost 4 bases and the J segment 6 bases; nucleotides outside the gene matches: 16. The CDR3 DNA sequence: TGTGCCAGCAGTTCCCCCGTGCTGGACAGGGTTACAGATGGCTACACCTTC. Its protein product is CASSSPVLDRVTDGYTF.